The clone carrying this T cell receptor (beta chain) has a handful of counts. This CDR3 contains 16 residues. Per germline, CDR1 SGHRS and CDR2 YFSETQ. After removal of 0 bases from V and 2 bases from J, the junction contained 3 bases not matched to a gene. The sample belongs to a study of blood T cell repertoires in COVID-19. Study-wide context: The United States, Italy and Spain provided the acute and convalescent COVID-19 samples.

Original processing methods: Amplification from reference gene primers served as the basis for estimated nucleated cell counts. The assay was immunoSEQ multiplex PCR, and TCRdb's table has in-frame clones only and misses some. V and J calls and clone size come straight from that table; D and trimming were deduced from the DNA. The repertoire holds 250,000 or so clones, approximately 89% seen once, with 8.5% to 9% in the top ten. The specimen sequenced was peripheral blood. The chain has TRBV5-1 and TRBJ2-1; 9 bases line up with TRBD2. This clonotype was sampled from a man aged 40-49 years with active or convalescent COVID-19. CDR3 sequence (DNA): TGCGCCAGCAGCTTGGTCCCTAGCGGGACCTACAATGAGCAGTTCTTC. It is translated as CASSLVPSGTYNEQFF. The full variable domain, completed using reference TRBV5-1 and TRBJ2-1, is KAGVTQTPRYLIKTRGQQVTLSCSPISGHRSVSWYQQTPGQGLQFLFEYFSETQRNKGNFPGRFSGRQFSNSRSEMNVSTLELGDSALYLCASSLVPSGTYNEQFFGPGTRLTVL.